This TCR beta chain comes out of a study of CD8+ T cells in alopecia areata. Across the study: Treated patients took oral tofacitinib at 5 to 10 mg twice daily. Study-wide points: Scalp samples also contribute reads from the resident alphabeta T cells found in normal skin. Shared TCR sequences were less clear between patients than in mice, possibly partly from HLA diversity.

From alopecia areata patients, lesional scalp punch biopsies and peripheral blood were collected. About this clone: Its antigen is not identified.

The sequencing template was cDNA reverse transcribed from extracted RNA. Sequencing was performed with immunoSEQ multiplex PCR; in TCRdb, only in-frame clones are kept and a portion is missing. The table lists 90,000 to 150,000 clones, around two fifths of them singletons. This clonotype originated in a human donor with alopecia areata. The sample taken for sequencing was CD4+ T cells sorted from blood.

The CDR3: CASSGQLSGNTIYF. Here the CDR3 DNA reads TGTGCCAGCAGCGGGCAGCTCTCTGGAAACACCATATATTTT. The gene calls are TRBV2 and TRBJ1-3; no reliable D call. The V and J ends lost 6 bases and 0 bases respectively, with 9 bases between them. The CDR3 has 14 amino acids. Looked up from germline, CDR1 is SNHLY and CDR2 is FYNNEI. Complete variable domain (other parts from reference TRBV2 and TRBJ1-3): EPEVTQTPSHQVTQMGQEVILRCVPISNHLYFYWYRQILGQKVEFLVSFYNNEISEKSEIFDDQFSVERPDGSNFTLKIRSTKLEDSAMYFCASSGQLSGNTIYFGEGSWLTVV.